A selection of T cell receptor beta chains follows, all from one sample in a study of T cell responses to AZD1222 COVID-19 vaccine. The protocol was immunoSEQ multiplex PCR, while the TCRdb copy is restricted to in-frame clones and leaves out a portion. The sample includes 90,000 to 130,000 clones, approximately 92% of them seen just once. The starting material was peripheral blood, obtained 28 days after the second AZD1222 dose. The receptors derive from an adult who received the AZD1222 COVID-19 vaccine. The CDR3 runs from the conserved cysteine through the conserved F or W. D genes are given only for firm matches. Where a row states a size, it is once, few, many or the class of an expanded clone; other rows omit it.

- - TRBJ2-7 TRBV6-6 TGTGCCAGCAGCCAAGGAGGGGAGCAGTACTTC CASSQGGEQYF
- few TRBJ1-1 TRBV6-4 TGTGCCAGCAGTGATTCGTTGGGCGGAGGGGAGCCAGCTTTCTTT CASSDSLGGGEPAFF
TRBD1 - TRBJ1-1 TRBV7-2 TGTGCCAGCAGCTACCCAGGGGGCACTGAAGCTTTCTTT CASSYPGGTEAFF
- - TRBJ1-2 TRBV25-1 TGTGCCAGCAGTGACGCAATCTCCACCTATGGCTACACCTTC CASSDAISTYGYTF
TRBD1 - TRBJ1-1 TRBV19 TGTGCCAGTAGTATAAGGCAGGGGGGAGGTACTGAAGCTTTCTTT CASSIRQGGGTEAFF
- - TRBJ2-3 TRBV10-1 TGCGCCAGCAGTGAGTCGTTCGGTCGGGACTTTGACACAGATACGCAGTATTTT CASSESFGRDFDTDTQYF
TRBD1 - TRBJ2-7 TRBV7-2 TGTGCCAGCAGCTTGGGACAGCGGCCGTTGGAGCAGTACTTC CASSLGQRPLEQYF
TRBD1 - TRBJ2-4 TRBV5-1 TGCGCCAGCAGCGACGGGACAGGGTTCCACATTCAGTACTTC CASSDGTGFHIQYF
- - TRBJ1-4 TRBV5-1 TGCGCCAGCAGCTGGAACAGGGCGACGGATGAAAAACTGTTTTTT CASSWNRATDEKLFF
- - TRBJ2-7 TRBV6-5 TGTGCCACCACCGACAGCTACGAGCAGTACTTC CATTDSYEQYF
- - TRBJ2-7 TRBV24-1 TGTGCCACCAGTGATGGTCAGAGCTACGAGCAGTACTTC CATSDGQSYEQYF
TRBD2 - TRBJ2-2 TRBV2 TGTGCCAGCAGCGCAGCGGGGGGGCAAGTCACCGGGGAGCTGTTTTTT CASSAAGGQVTGELFF
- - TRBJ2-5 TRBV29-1 TGCAGCGTTGTAGGGAGTCATTCCCGGGGGACCCAGTACTTC CSVVGSHSRGTQYF
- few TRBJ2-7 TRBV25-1 TGTGCCACCTCGGCCTACGAGCAGTACTTC CATSAYEQYF
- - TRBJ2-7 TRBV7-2 TGTGCCAGCAGCTTAGTCGCGACATACCCCTACGAGCAGTACTTC CASSLVATYPYEQYF
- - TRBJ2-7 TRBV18 TGTGCCAGCACTCCGGGACCGGGAGACTACGAGCAGTACTTC CASTPGPGDYEQYF
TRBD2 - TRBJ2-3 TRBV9 TGTGCCAGCAGCGTAGGAGCTTCGGGGGGGGGCACAGATACGCAGTATTTT CASSVGASGGGTDTQYF
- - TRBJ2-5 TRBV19 TGTGCCAGTATTGGTGGGGGCAACCAAGAGACCCAGTACTTC CASIGGGNQETQYF
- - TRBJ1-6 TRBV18 TGTGCCAGCTCACCAAACGGGGGCTATAATTCACCCCTCCACTTT CASSPNGGYNSPLHF
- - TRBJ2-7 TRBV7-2 TGTGCCAGCAGCTCCGGGGGACAGAACTACGAGCAGTACTTC CASSSGGQNYEQYF
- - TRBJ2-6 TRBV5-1 TGCGCCAGCAGCTTGGGGGACACAGGCTCTGGGGCCAACGTCCTGACTTTC CASSLGDTGSGANVLTF
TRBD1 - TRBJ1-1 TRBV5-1 TGCGCCAGCAGCTTGGTGGGTCAGGGGGTCACTGAAGCTTTCTTT CASSLVGQGVTEAFF
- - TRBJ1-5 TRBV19 TGTGCCAGTAGTATAACCCCACAGGGCAATCAGCCCCAGCATTTT CASSITPQGNQPQHF
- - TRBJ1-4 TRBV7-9 TGTGCCAGCAGCTTAGAACAGGGAGATGAAAAACTGTTTTTT CASSLEQGDEKLFF
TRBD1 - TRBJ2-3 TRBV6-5 TGTGCCAGCAGTTACACCGGGACAGGGGGAAGAGATACGCAGTATTTT CASSYTGTGGRDTQYF
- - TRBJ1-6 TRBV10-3 TGTGCCATCAGTGGAGATAATTCACCCCTCCACTTT CAISGDNSPLHF
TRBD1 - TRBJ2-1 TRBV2 TGTGCCAGCAGTGAGGAGACAGGGGTAGGCAATGAGCAGTTCTTC CASSEETGVGNEQFF
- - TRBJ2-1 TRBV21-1 TGTGCCAGCAGCCTACCCAGAAGTATAACCCGAATCTCCTACAATGAGCAGTTCTTC CASSLPRSITRISYNEQFF
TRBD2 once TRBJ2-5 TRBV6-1 TGTGCCAGCAGTGACGGGGGGACGCGGTCCGAGACCCAGTACTTC CASSDGGTRSETQYF
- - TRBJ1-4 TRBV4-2 TGTGCCAGCAGCCAAGAGGGACGGATCGAAAAACTGTTTTTT CASSQEGRIEKLFF
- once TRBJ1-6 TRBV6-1 TGTGCCAGCAGTGATTTAGATAGCTCTTCACCCCTCCACTTT CASSDLDSSSPLHF
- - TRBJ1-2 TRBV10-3 TGTGCCATCACCCTAACCTCAGGGGAACTGGATGGCTACACCTTC CAITLTSGELDGYTF
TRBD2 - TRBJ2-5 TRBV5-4 TGTGCCAGCAGCTTCCGACTAGCGGGGGAAGAGACCCAGTACTTC CASSFRLAGEETQYF
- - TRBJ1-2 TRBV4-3 TGCGCCAGCAGCCAAGTGGCAGGGTATGGCTACACCTTC CASSQVAGYGYTF
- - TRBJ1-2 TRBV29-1 TGCAGCGGGGCCCCGGTAGGCTATGGCTACACCTTC CSGAPVGYGYTF
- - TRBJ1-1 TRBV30 TGTGCCTGGAGTGCTCCCCACCGGACGGGGAACACTGAAGCTTTCTTT CAWSAPHRTGNTEAFF
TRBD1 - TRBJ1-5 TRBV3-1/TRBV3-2 TGTGCCAGCAGCCCTGACAGGGGGAAATATAGCAATCAGCCCCAGCATTTT CASSPDRGKYSNQPQHF
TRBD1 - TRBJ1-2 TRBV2 TGTGCCAGCACGACAGGGTGGCACACCTTC CASTTGWHTF
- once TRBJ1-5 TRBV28 TGTGCCAGCAGCCCACCCCGAGGGGGGACGGAGAACGATCGTGTGCATTTT CASSPPRGGTENDRVHF
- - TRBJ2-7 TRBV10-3 TGTGCCATCAGTGAGTCCACCTACGAGCAGTACTTC CAISESTYEQYF
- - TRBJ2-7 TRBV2 TGTGCCAGCAGTGAAGCAGTGACATCTTGGGCCTACGAGCAGTACTTC CASSEAVTSWAYEQYF
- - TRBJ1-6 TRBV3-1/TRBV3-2 TGTGCCAGCAGACGCAGGGGTTGGGATTCACCCCTCCACTTT CASRRRGWDSPLHF
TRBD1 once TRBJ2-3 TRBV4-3 TGCGCCAGCAGCCAAGTTCGGGACAGCTTTGATACGCAGTATTTT CASSQVRDSFDTQYF
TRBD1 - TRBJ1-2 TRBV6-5 TGTGCCAGCAGAAGACAGGGGGCTGGTGGCTACACCTTC CASRRQGAGGYTF
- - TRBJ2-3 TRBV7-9 TGTGCCAGCAGCCGGGGCACAGATACGCAGTATTTT CASSRGTDTQYF
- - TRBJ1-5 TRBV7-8 TGTGCCAGCAGCTTAGGGGTATTCAGCAATCAGCCCCAGCATTTT CASSLGVFSNQPQHF
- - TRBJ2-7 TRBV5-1 TGCGCCAGCAGCTTGGTTCAGGGTAAGAGCTACGAGCAGTACTTC CASSLVQGKSYEQYF
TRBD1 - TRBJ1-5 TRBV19 TGTGCCAGTAGTTCGGGACAGGGGACCCGTCTGAAGATTCAGCCCCAGCATTTT CASSSGQGTRLKIQPQHF
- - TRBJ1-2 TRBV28 TGTGCCAGCAGTTCCGGGGGGTCCTCATGGTGGTATGGCTACACCTTC CASSSGGSSWWYGYTF
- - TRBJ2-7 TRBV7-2 TGTGCCAGCAGCTCCCCGGGGAAGTCCGAGCAGTACTTC CASSSPGKSEQYF
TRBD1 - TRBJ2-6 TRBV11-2 TGTGCCAGCAGCTTGGGACAGGGAAATGGGGCCAACGTCCTGACTTTC CASSLGQGNGANVLTF
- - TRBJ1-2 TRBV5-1 TGCGCCAGCAGCTTGGGGGCAGGGGTTGGTGGCTACACCTTC CASSLGAGVGGYTF